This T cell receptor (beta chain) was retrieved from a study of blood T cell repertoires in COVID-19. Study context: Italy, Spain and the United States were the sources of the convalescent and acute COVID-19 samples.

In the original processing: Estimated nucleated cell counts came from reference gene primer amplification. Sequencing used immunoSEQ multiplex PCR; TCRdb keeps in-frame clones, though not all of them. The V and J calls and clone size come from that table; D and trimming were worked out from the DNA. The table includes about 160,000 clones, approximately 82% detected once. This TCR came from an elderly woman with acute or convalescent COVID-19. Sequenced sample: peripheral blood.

CDR3 residues: CASTPGGGYGYTF. In DNA form, the CDR3 reads TGTGCCAGCACCCCGGGGGGGGGCTATGGCTACACCTTC. The V call is TRBV3-1 (or the pseudogene TRBV3-2), the J call TRBJ1-2; D possibly corresponds to TRBD1 (5 bases). V was cut by 7 bases and J by 4 bases, with 13 bases left in between. Germline loops: CDR1 LGHDT, CDR2 YNNKEL (reference sequence). The CDR3 spans 13 residues.